The source of this T cell receptor (beta chain) is a study of T cell repertoires in cytomegalovirus infection (dated by TCRdb to the late 2010s). Regarding the study in general: Because public TCR beta signatures pointed to carriage of CMV infection together with the matching HLA type, the HLA type of each donor mattered for the analysis.

The CDR3 goes from the cysteine to the phenylalanine over 15 residues. Just the 45-base CDR3 DNA is kept, in frame starting at base 1. CDR1 and CDR2, looked up from the germline V gene (reference sequence), are SGHAT and FQDESV. Germline trimming amounts to 3 bases on V and 0 bases on J, with 3 as the count of junction bases outside the gene matches. The investigation overall reported the following: In both this cohort and an independent cohort of several hundred donors, the cumulative frequency of public TCR beta family members distinguished carriers of CMV infection plus the relevant HLA type. The ex vivo response was dominated by HLA-C-restricted CMV-specific TCR beta clonotypes, and the single most frequent clonotype in two of eight donors was supplied by these HLA-C-restricted clonotypes.

A note on this clonotype: Its antigen specificity is not known. No base quality information exists; no much larger clone differs at one position.

The instrument was an Illumina HiSeq 1500. The public reads were reprocessed in TCRdb via fastp at Q25 and MiXCR, keeping in-frame beta chains. Every CDR3 protein is listed once, alongside the most common genes and DNA of its rows. The sample data list some 150,000 distinct CDR3 sequences, and 20% to 30% of these were observed just once. Of the sample, 11% falls within the top ten clones. The sequence was collected from a human donor in good health (CMV status not recorded). Some clones in this sample may be carry-over from other donors' samples. The chain was built from TRBV11-1 and TRBJ2-3; 7 central bases correspond to TRBD1. The sequencing input was PBMCs. The CDR3 protein sequence reads: CASSLDRTSTDTQYF. At the DNA level, the sequence is TGTGCCAGCAGCTTGGACAGGACTAGCACAGATACGCAGTATTTT.